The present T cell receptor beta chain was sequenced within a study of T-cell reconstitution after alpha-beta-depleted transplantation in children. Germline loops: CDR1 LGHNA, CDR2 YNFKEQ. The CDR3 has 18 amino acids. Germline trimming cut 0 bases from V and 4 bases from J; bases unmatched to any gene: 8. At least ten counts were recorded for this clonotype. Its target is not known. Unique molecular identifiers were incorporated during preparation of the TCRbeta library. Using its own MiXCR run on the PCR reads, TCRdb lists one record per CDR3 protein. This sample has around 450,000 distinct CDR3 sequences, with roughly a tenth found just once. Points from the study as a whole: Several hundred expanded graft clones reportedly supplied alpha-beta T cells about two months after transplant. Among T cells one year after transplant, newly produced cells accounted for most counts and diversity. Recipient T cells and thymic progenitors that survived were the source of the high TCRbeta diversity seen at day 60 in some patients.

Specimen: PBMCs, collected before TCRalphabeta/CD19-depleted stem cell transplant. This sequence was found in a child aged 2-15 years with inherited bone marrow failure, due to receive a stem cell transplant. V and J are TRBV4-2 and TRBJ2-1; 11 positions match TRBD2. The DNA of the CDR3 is TGTGCCAGCAGCCAAGAATCCACTAGCGGGGGACTATACAATGAGCAGTTCTTC. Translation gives CASSQESTSGGLYNEQFF.